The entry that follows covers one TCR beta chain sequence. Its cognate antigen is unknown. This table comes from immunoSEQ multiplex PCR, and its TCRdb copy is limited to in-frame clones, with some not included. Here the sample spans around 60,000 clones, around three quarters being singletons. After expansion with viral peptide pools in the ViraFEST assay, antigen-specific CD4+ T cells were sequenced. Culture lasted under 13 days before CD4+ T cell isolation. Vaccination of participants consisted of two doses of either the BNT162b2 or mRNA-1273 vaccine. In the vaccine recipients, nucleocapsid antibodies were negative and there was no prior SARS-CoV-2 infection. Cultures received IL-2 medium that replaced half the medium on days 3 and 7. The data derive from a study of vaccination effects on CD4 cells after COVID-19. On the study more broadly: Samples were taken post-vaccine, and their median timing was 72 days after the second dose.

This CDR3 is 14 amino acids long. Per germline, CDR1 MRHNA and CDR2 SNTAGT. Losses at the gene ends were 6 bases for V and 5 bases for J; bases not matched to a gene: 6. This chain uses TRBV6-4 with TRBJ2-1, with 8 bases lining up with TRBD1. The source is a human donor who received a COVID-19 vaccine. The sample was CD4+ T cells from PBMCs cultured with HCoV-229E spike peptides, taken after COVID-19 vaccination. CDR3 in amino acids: CASSLETGDNEQFF. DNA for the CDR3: TGTGCCAGCAGCCTAGAGACAGGGGACAATGAGCAGTTCTTC.